This T cell receptor beta chain was sequenced during a study of blood T cell repertoires in COVID-19. The wider study: Sites across the United States, Italy and Spain contributed samples from acute and convalescent COVID-19. PBMCs, B-cell-depleted T cells, or T cells provided the cDNA or gDNA that made up the material.

Per germline, CDR1 KGHSH and CDR2 LQKENI. J lost 2 bases, V lost 7 bases, and 13 bases had no gene match. The CDR3 has 18 residues. In the authors' workflow: Estimated nucleated cell counts came from reference gene primer amplification. Only in-frame clones appear in the TCRdb table, and some are missing; sequencing was by immunoSEQ multiplex PCR. From that table come the V and J calls and clone size; the DNA was used to work out D and trimming. The table lists over 40,000 clones, approximately 90% of them singletons, with about 5.1% in the top ten. This clone was seen a single time. The source is a man aged 65 to 79 with acute or convalescent COVID-19. Sequencing used peripheral blood. The chain uses TRBV18 and TRBJ2-1, with 11 bases fitting TRBD2. The CDR3 DNA reads TGTGCCAGCTTCACCACTAGCGGGGGCTCGAGGGCCTACAATGAGCAGTTCTTC. Protein: CASFTTSGGSRAYNEQFF. Full variable domain (remainder filled in from reference TRBV18 and TRBJ2-1): NAGVMQNPRHLVRRRGQEARLRCSPMKGHSHVYWYRQLPEEGLKFMVYLQKENIIDESGMPKERFSAEFPKEGPSILRIQQVVRGDSAAYFCASFTTSGGSRAYNEQFFGPGTRLTVL.